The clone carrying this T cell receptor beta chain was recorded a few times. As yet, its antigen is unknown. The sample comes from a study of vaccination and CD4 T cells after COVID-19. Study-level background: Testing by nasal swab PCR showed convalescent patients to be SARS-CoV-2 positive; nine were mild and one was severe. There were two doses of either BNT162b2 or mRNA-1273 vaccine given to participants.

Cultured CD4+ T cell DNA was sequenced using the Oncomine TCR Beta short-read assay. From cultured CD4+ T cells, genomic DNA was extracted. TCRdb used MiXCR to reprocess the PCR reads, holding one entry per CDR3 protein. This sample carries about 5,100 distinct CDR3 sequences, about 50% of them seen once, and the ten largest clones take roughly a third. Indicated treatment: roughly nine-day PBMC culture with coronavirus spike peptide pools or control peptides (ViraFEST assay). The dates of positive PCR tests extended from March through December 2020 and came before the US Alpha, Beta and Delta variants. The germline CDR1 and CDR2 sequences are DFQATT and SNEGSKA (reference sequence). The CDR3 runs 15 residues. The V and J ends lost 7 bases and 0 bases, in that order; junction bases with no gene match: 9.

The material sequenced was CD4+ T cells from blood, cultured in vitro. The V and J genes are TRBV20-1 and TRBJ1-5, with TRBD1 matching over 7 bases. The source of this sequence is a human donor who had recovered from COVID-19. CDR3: CSVSTGTSSNQPQHF. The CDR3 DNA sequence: TGCAGTGTCTCGACAGGGACGAGTAGCAATCAGCCCCAGCATTTT.